Each of the 8 T cell receptor beta chains below was sequenced from the same sample in a study of cytomegalovirus exposure and HLA in healthy donors. The PCR made use of 60 Vbeta and 13 Jbeta primers. Sequencing was performed with immunoSEQ multiplex PCR; in TCRdb, only in-frame clones are kept and a portion is missing. The data hold about 190,000 clones, with about 80% observed a single time. Sequencing was done on a sample of PBMCs. These receptors came from a woman under 30 in good health and CMV-seropositive.

The chain has TRBV11-2 and TRBJ2-2; 7 nucleotides match TRBD2. From germline, CDR1 is SGHAT and CDR2 FQNNGV. The V segment lost 5 bases and the J segment 4 bases; nucleotides outside the gene matches: 16. The CDR3 contains 18 residues. The CDR3 loop is CASSRAPYGGGSTGELFF. The CDR3, as DNA: TGTGCCAGCAGCCGCGCCCCGTATGGGGGGGGGAGCACCGGGGAGCTGTTTTTT.

This sequence joins TRBV19 and TRBJ2-1, with 10 bases fitting TRBD2. Germline CDR1 is LNHDA and CDR2 is SQIVND (reference sequence). CDR3 size: 15 residues. The V segment lost 3 bases and the J segment 5 bases; nucleotides outside the gene matches: 4. CDR3: CASSIGLAGDNEQFF. The DNA of the CDR3 is TGTGCCAGTAGTATCGGGCTAGCGGGGGACAATGAGCAGTTCTTC.

The chain uses TRBV5-5 and TRBJ1-6, with TRBD1 as a possible D gene (6 bases). Germline V CDR1 and CDR2: SGHKS, YYEKEE (reference sequence). This CDR3 comprises 13 residues. V lost 4 bases and J lost 9, with 11 bases in between. DNA of the CDR3: TGTGCCAGCAGCCGAGGGGGTGGTTCACCCCTCCACTTT. Protein product: CASSRGGGSPLHF.

The rearrangement links TRBV2 to TRBJ2-4; D remains ambiguous. This CDR3 is built from 14 residues. Germline lookup yields CDR1 SNHLY and CDR2 FYNNEI. The germline V and J ends were trimmed by 1 base and 3 bases, with 7 bases remaining between them. CDR3 nucleotide sequence: TGTGCCAGCAGTGAAGGTTTTATCAAAAACATTCAGTACTTC. The encoded protein is CASSEGFIKNIQYF.

The chain joins TRBV19 to TRBJ1-1; the D gene is possibly TRBD1 (5 bases). The germline CDR1 and CDR2 sequences are LNHDA and SQIVND (reference sequence). This CDR3 comprises 13 residues. Trimming shortened V by 8 bases and J by 1 base, and 11 bases separated the two germline ends. CDR3: CASHWGGNTEAFF. DNA of the CDR3: TGTGCCAGTCACTGGGGGGGGAACACTGAAGCTTTCTTT.

The rearrangement uses TRBV10-3 and TRBJ1-1; 9 nucleotides match TRBD1. Looked up from germline, CDR1 is ENHRY and CDR2 is SYGVKD. With V trimmed by 11 bases and J by 4 bases, 14 bases remained unmatched. There are 15 residues in the CDR3. As DNA, the CDR3 is TGTGCCTCCTCGGAACCGGACAGGGGACGCACTGAAGCTTTCTTT. This gives the protein CASSEPDRGRTEAFF.

The chain carries TRBV11-3 and TRBJ1-1; 9 bases are shared with TRBD1. The ends lost 4 bases at V and 5 bases at J; junction bases unmatched: 5. The CDR3 is 14 residues long. Germline V gene data show CDR1 as SGHNT and CDR2 as YENEEA. The CDR3 sequence: CASSSRTGETEAFF. DNA of the CDR3: TGTGCCAGCAGCTCGCGGACAGGGGAAACTGAAGCTTTCTTT.

The genes are TRBV6-5 and TRBJ2-2; D is unclear. This CDR3 contains 15 residues. The germline gives CDR1 MNHEY, CDR2 SVGAGI. V lost 2 bases, J lost 1 base, and 8 bases lay in between. The CDR3 spells CASSYTRQNTGELFF. CDR3 bases: TGTGCCAGCAGTTACACCCGACAGAACACCGGGGAGCTGTTTTTT.